The source of this T cell receptor (beta chain) is a study of blood T cell repertoires in COVID-19. For the study at large: Spain, Italy and the United States supplied samples that represented acute and convalescent COVID-19.

The length of the CDR3 is 16 residues. The J segment lost 0 bases and the V segment lost 5 bases, leaving 5 bases of the junction unmatched. The germline CDR1 and CDR2 sequences are SGHRS and YFSETQ. This clone was recorded a few times. Generated by immunoSEQ multiplex PCR, the TCRdb table keeps only in-frame clones and is missing some. The sample yields around 260,000 clones, 65% to 85% seen once. The TCR was taken from a person between 65 and 79 years old with COVID-19, enrolled during active disease. The sample consisted of peripheral blood. This sequence joins TRBV5-1 and TRBJ2-6, with 7 nucleotides matching TRBD1. CDR3 coding DNA: TGCGCCAGCAGGTCTCCAGGGGGCTCTGGGGCCAACGTCCTGACTTTC. It is translated as CASRSPGGSGANVLTF.